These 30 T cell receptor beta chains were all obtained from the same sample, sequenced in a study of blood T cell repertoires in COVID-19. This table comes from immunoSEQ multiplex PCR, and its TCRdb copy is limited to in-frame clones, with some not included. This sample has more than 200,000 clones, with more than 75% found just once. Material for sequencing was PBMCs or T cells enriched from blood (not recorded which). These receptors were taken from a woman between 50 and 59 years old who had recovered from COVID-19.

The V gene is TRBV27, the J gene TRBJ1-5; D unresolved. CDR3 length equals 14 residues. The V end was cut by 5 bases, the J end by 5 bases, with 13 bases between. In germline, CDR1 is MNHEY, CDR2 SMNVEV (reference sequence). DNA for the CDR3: TGTGCCAGCAGTCCCCTCGGCGGGGATCAGCCCCAGCATTTT. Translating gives CASSPLGGDQPQHF.

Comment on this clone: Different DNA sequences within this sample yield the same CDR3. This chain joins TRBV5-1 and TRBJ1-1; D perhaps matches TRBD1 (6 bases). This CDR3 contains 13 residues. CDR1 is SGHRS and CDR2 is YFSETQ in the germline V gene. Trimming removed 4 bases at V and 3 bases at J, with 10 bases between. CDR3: CASSLAGDTEAFF. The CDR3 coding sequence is TGCGCCAGCAGCCTCGCAGGGGACACTGAAGCTTTCTTT.

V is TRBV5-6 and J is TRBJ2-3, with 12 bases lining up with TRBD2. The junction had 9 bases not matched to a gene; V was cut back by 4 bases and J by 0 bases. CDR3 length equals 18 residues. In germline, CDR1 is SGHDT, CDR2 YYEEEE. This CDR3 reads CASSQGLAGKPSTDTQYF. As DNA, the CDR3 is TGTGCCAGCAGCCAAGGACTAGCGGGAAAACCTAGCACAGATACGCAGTATTTT.

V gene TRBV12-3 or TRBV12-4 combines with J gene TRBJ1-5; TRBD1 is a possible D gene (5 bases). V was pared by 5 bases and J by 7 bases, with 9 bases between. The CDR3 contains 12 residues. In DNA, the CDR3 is TGTGCCAGCAGTCCTGACAGCCAGCCCCAGCATTTT. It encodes CASSPDSQPQHF.

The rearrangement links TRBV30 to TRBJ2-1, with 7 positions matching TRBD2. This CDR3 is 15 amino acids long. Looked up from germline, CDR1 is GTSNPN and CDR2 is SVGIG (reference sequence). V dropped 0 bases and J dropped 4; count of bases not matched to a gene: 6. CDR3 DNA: TGTGCCTGGAGTGTAGGGCCAGCGGGGTACAATGAGCAGTTCTTC. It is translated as CAWSVGPAGYNEQFF.

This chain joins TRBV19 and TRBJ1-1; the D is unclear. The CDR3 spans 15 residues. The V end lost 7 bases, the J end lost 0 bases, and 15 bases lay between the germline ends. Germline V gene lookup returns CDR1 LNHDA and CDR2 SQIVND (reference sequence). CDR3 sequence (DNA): TGTGCCAGTACCTCTGCACAGTTCATGAACACTGAAGCTTTCTTT. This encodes CASTSAQFMNTEAFF.

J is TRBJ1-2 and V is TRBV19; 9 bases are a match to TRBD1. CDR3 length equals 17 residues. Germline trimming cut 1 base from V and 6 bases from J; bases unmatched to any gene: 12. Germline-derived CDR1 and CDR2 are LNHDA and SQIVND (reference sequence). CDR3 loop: CASSIGPGTGLGDGYTF. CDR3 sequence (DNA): TGTGCCAGTAGTATAGGTCCCGGGACAGGGCTCGGAGATGGCTACACCTTC.

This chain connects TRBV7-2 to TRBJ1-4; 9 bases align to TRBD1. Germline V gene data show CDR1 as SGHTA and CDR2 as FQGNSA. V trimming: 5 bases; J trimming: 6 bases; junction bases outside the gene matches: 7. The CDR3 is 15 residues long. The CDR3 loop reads CASSTDRGRHEKLFF. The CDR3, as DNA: TGTGCCAGCAGCACGGACAGGGGACGGCATGAAAAACTGTTTTTT.

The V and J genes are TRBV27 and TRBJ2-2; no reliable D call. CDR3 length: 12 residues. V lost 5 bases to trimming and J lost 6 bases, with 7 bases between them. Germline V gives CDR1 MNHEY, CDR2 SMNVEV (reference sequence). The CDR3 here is CASSPPSGELFF. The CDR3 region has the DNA TGTGCCAGCAGTCCTCCGTCCGGGGAGCTGTTTTTT.

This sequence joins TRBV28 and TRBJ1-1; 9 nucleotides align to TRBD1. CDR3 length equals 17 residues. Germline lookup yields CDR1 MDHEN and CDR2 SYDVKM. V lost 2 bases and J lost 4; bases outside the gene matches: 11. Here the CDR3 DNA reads TGTGCCAGCAGTTTAGATATGGGACAGGGTGTGTTCACTGAAGCTTTCTTT. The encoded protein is CASSLDMGQGVFTEAFF. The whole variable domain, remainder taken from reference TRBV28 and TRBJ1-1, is DVKVTQSSRYLVKRTGEKVFLECVQDMDHENMFWYRQDPGLGLRLIYFSYDVKMKEKGDIPEGYSVSREKKERFSLILESASTNQTSMYLCASSLDMGQGVFTEAFFGQGTRLTVV.

The CDR3 DNA sequence: TGTGCCAGCAGTGCCGACTCTAGCGGGATTTACAATGAGCAGTTCTTC. Translated, it gives CASSADSSGIYNEQFF. This chain joins TRBV28 and TRBJ2-1, with 9 bases matching TRBD2. CDR1 and CDR2 from the germline V gene are MDHEN and SYDVKM. The junction had 9 bases not matched to a gene; V was cut back by 5 bases and J by 4 bases. The CDR3 is 16 residues long.

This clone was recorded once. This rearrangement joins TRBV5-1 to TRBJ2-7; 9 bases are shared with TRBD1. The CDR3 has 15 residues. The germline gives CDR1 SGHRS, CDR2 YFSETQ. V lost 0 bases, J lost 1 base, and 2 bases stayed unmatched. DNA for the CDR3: TGCGCCAGCAGCTTGGAAGGACAGGGGTCCTACGAGCAGTACTTC. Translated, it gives CASSLEGQGSYEQYF.

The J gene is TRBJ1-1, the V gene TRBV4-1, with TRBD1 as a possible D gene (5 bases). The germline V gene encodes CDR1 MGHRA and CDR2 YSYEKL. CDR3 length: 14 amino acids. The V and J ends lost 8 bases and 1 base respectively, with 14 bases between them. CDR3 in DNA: TGCGCCAGCGGAAGACAGACCGCGAACACTGAAGCTTTCTTT. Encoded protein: CASGRQTANTEAFF.

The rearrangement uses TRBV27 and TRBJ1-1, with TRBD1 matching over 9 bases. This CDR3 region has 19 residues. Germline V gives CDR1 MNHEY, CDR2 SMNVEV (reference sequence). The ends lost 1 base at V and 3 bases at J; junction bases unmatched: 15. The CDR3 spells CASSLFGGTGYIDDTEAFF. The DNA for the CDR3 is TGTGCCAGCAGTTTATTCGGAGGGACAGGGTACATTGACGACACTGAAGCTTTCTTT.

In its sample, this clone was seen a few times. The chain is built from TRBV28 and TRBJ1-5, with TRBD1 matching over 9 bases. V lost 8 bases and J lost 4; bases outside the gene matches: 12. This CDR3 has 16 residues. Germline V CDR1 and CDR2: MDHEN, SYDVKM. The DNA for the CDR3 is TGTGCCAGCCTCTCGCTAGGACAGGGGTTTAATCAGCCCCAGCATTTT. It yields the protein CASLSLGQGFNQPQHF.

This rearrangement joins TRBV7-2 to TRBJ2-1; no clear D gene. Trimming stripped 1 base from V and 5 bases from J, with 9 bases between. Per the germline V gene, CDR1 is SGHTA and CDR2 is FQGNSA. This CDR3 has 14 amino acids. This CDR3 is CASSLVLRNNEQFF. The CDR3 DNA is TGTGCCAGCAGCTTAGTCTTGCGGAACAATGAGCAGTTCTTC. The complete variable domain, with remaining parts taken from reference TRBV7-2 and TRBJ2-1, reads GAGVSQSPSNKVTEKGKDVELRCDPISGHTALYWYRQSLGQGLEFLIYFQGNSAPDKSGLPSDRFSAERTGGSVSTLTIQRTQQEDSAVYLCASSLVLRNNEQFFGPGTRLTVL.

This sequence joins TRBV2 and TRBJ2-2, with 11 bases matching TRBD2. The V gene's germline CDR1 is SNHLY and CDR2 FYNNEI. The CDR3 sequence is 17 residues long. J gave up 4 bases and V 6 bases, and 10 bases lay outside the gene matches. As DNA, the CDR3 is TGTGCCAGCAGAGTAGCGGGAGGGCCGAGGGTCACCGGGGAGCTGTTTTTT. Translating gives CASRVAGGPRVTGELFF. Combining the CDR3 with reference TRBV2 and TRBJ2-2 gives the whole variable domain EPEVTQTPSHQVTQMGQEVILRCVPISNHLYFYWYRQILGQKVEFLVSFYNNEISEKSEIFDDQFSVERPDGSNFTLKIRSTKLEDSAMYFCASRVAGGPRVTGELFFGEGSRLTVL.

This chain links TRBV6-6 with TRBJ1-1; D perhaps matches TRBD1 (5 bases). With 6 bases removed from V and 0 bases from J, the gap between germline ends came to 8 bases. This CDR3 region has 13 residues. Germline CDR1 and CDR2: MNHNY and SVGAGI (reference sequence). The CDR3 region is CASRKQVNTEAFF. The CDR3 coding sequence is TGTGCCAGCAGGAAACAGGTGAACACTGAAGCTTTCTTT.

The CDR3 DNA is TGTGCCAGCAGCTTCAGGACAGGGGGAAGTTCACCCCTCCACTTT. It translates to CASSFRTGGSSPLHF. This sequence joins TRBV13 and TRBJ1-6; 10 positions agree with TRBD1. The germline CDR1 and CDR2 sequences are PRHDT and FYEKMQ (reference sequence). Losses at the gene ends were 3 bases for V and 9 bases for J; bases not matched to a gene: 5. This CDR3 has 15 residues.

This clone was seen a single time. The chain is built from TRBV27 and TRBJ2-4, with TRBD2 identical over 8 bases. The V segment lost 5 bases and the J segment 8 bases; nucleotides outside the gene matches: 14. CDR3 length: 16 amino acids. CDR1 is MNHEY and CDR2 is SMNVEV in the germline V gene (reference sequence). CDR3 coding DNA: TGTGCCAGCAGTGCGAGAGAATGGACTAGCCGGGACATTCAGTACTTC. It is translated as CASSAREWTSRDIQYF.

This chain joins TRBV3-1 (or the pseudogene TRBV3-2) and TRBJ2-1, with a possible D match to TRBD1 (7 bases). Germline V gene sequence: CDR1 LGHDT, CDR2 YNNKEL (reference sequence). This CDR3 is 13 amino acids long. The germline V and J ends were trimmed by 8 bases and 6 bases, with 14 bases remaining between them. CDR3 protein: CASRRQGGNEQFF. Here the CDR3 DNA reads TGTGCCAGCCGACGACAGGGAGGCAATGAGCAGTTCTTC.

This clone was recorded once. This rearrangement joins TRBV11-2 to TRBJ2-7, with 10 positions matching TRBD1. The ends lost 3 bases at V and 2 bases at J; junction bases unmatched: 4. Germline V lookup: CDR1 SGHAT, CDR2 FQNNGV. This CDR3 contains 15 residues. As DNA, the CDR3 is TGTGCCAGCAGCTTTGCCGGGACAGGGGCCTACGAGCAGTACTTC. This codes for CASSFAGTGAYEQYF.

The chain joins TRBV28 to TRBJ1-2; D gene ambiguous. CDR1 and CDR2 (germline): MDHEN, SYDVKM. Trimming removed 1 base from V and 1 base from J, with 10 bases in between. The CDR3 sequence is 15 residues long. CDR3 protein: CASSLLRVFNYGYTF. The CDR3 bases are TGTGCCAGCAGTTTATTACGGGTTTTTAACTATGGCTACACCTTC.

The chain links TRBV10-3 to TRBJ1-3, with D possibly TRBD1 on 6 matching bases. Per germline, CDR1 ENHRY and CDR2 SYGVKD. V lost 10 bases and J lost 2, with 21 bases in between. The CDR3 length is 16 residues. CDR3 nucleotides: TGTGCCAGCTCAGTGATGGGGGCAGGCACTGGAAACACCATATATTTT. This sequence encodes CASSVMGAGTGNTIYF.

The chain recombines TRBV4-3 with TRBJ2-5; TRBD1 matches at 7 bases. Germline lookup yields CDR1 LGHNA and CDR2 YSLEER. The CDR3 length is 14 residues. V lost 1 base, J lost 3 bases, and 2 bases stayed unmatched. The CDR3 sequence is CASSQGQGKETQYF. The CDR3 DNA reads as TGCGCCAGCAGCCAAGGACAGGGAAAAGAGACCCAGTACTTC.

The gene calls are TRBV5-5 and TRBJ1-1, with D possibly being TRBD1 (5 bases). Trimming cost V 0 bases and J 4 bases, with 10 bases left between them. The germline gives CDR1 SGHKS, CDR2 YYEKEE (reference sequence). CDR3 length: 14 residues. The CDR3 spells CASSLADRRTEAFF. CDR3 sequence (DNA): TGTGCCAGCAGCTTGGCCGACAGACGCACTGAAGCTTTCTTT.

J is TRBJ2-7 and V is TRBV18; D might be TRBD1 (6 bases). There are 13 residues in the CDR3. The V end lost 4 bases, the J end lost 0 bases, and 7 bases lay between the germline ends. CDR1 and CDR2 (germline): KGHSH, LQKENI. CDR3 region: CASSRDTSYEQYF. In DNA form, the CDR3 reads TGTGCCAGCTCACGGGACACCTCCTACGAGCAGTACTTC.

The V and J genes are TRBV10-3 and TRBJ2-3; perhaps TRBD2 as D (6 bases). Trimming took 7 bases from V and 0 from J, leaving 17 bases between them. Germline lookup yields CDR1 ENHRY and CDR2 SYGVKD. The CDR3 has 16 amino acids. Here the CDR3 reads CAINSDTGVSTDTQYF. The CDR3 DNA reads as TGTGCCATCAACTCGGACACGGGGGTTAGCACAGATACGCAGTATTTT.

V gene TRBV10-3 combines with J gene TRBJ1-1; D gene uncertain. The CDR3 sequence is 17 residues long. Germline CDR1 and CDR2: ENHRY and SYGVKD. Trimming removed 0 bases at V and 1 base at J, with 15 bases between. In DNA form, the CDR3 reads TGTGCCATCAGTGAGTCAATGATAGGAGGTACGAACACTGAAGCTTTCTTT. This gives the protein CAISESMIGGTNTEAFF.

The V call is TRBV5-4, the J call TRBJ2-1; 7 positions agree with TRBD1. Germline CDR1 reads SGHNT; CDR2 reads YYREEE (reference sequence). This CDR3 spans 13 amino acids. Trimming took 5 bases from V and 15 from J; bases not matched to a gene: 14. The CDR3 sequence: CASSFDRATSLFF. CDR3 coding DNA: TGTGCCAGCAGTTTCGACAGGGCCACGTCCTTGTTCTTC.